The next 4 T cell receptor beta chains were all read from a single sample in a study of human T cells and chemical hapten exposure. TCRdb reprocessed the RACE reads via MiXCR and lists one record per CDR3 protein. The sample holds tens of thousands of distinct CDR3 sequences; about 8.9% are singletons and the top ten take around 4%. Sample time point: pre-sensitization, week 0. The treatment was: therapeutic diphenylcyclopropenone sensitization with weekly scalp DPC. Sequenced here: whole blood, sampled in connection with sensitization to the hapten diphenylcyclopropenone (DPC). These receptors all come from a woman in her 40s with alopecia areata. Some clones in this sample may be carry-over from other donors' samples.

This clonotype came up a few times. This sequence joins TRBV12-3 or TRBV12-4 and TRBJ2-1; 9 bases align to TRBD2. V lost 3 bases, J lost 5 bases, and 8 bases stayed unmatched. This CDR3 comprises 16 residues. The CDR3 nucleotides read TGTGCCAGCAGTTTTAGGCGGGGGGGCCGCGACAATGAGCAGTTCTTC. Protein product: CASSFRRGGRDNEQFF.

This clonotype has only a few counts. The chain has TRBV4-1 and TRBJ2-1; D may be TRBD1 or TRBD2 (5 bases each). This CDR3 comprises 14 residues. The germline V and J ends were trimmed by 3 bases and 3 bases, with 9 bases remaining between them. Germline V gives CDR1 MGHRA, CDR2 YSYEKL. Here the CDR3 DNA reads TGCGCCAGCAGCCAGGGGACCTACTACAATGAGCAGTTCTTC. Translation gives CASSQGTYYNEQFF.

The chain is built from TRBV12-2 and TRBJ2-7; the listed D gene, TRBD1, was not tested against the DNA. TRBV12-2 is labeled a pseudogene. The CDR3 is made up of 16 amino acids. The CDR3 sequence: CASRPDLQGPPLEQYF. The CDR3 DNA reads TGTGCAAGTCGCCCCGACCTACAGGGGCCGCCTTTGGAGCAGTACTTC.

The CDR3 loop reads CASSSGQGRTGELFF. The DNA for the CDR3 is TGTGCCAGCAGCTCGGGACAGGGCCGCACCGGGGAGCTGTTTTTT. V and J are TRBV7-8 and TRBJ2-2; 9 nucleotides match TRBD1. Germline V gene data show CDR1 as SGHVS and CDR2 as FQNEAQ. CDR3 length equals 15 residues. The ends lost 4 bases at V and 4 bases at J; junction bases unmatched: 4.